These 12 T cell receptor beta chains were all obtained from the same sample, sequenced in a study of control samples from healthy donors and cancer patients (dated by TCRdb to about 2020). Libraries were made using the immunoSEQ multiplex PCR assay. TCRdb's version of the immuneACCESS table is confined to in-frame rearrangements and falls short of the full clone set. An unresolved V gene accounts for under half of the shortfall where checked; the remainder is of unknown origin. In all, the sample holds under 450,000 clones, and 80% to 95% of those were seen once. 5.5% to 7.5% of the sample belongs to the ten largest clones. The sequencing sample was made of PBMCs. These receptor sequences come from a man aged 40-49 years with head and neck cancer.

This chain joins TRBV5-1 and TRBJ1-1, with a tentative D call TRBD1 (5 bases). CDR1 and CDR2 from the germline V gene are SGHRS and YFSETQ. V lost 5 bases to trimming and J lost 0 bases, with 11 bases between them. CDR3 length equals 14 residues. The CDR3 DNA follows: TGCGCCAGCAGGGGGGGTTCTTTGAACACTGAAGCTTTCTTT. Translation: CASRGGSLNTEAFF.

The rearrangement uses TRBV4-3 and TRBJ1-1; D is ambiguous. Germline V gene sequence: CDR1 LGHNA, CDR2 YSLEER. V lost 4 bases and J lost 2, with 11 bases in between. The CDR3 length is 14 residues. The CDR3 here is CASSLGSGNTEAFF. DNA for the CDR3: TGCGCCAGCAGCCTGGGGTCGGGTAACACTGAAGCTTTCTTT.

The CDR3 reads CASSHRGDTQYF. CDR3 in DNA: TGTGCCAGCAGCCACAGGGGCGATACGCAGTATTTT. This sequence joins TRBV12-3 or TRBV12-4 and TRBJ2-3, with TRBD1 identical over 7 bases. The CDR3 spans 12 residues. V lost 6 bases and J lost 6; bases outside the gene matches: 3.

This chain connects TRBV7-9 to TRBJ1-1, with 7 nucleotides matching TRBD1. Germline-derived CDR1 and CDR2 are SEHNR and FQNEAQ (reference sequence). The CDR3 has 14 residues. V lost 2 bases to trimming and J lost 4 bases; unmatched junction nucleotides: 4. CDR3 residues: CASSLPSGGTEAFF. The CDR3 DNA reads as TGTGCCAGCAGCTTACCCTCAGGGGGCACTGAAGCTTTCTTT.

This chain connects TRBV19 to TRBJ1-1; 9 positions match TRBD1. The CDR3 length is 14 residues. The V segment lost 5 bases and the J segment 7 bases; nucleotides outside the gene matches: 8. Germline assignment: CDR1 LNHDA and CDR2 SQIVND (reference sequence). The CDR3 is CASSAGDRVGEAFF. The CDR3 DNA follows: TGTGCCAGTAGTGCTGGGGACAGGGTTGGTGAAGCTTTCTTT.

The chain couples TRBV6-1 to TRBJ1-1; 8 nucleotides line up with TRBD1. CDR1 is MNHNS and CDR2 is SASEGT in the germline V gene. V trimming: 3 bases; J trimming: 6 bases; junction bases outside the gene matches: 12. The CDR3 is made up of 16 amino acids. Written as DNA, the CDR3 is TGTGCCAGCAGTGATGCGGGGGAACGGACAGGGTCTGAAGCTTTCTTT. Translated, it gives CASSDAGERTGSEAFF.

The chain is built from TRBV19 and TRBJ1-4; TRBD1 might be the D (6 bases). Germline lookup yields CDR1 LNHDA and CDR2 SQIVND (reference sequence). This CDR3 spans 13 amino acids. The germline V and J ends were trimmed by 10 bases and 7 bases, with 16 bases remaining between them. This CDR3 is CANLSTGPEKLFF. CDR3 DNA: TGTGCCAACCTTTCGACAGGCCCTGAAAAACTGTTTTTT.

V and J are TRBV19 and TRBJ2-5; TRBD2 agrees at 13 bases. This CDR3 is built from 17 residues. Germline CDR1 is LNHDA and CDR2 is SQIVND (reference sequence). With V trimmed by 3 bases and J by 4 bases, 8 bases remained unmatched. The CDR3 protein is CASSIRLAGGSPETQYF. Written as DNA, the CDR3 is TGTGCCAGTAGTATCCGACTAGCGGGGGGCAGCCCAGAGACCCAGTACTTC.

The chain recombines TRBV27 with TRBJ2-3; 8 nucleotides agree with TRBD2. Trimming cost V 2 bases and J 1 base; bases outside gene matches: 5. CDR3 size: 16 residues. CDR1 is MNHEY, CDR2 SMNVEV, per germline (reference sequence). The CDR3 bases are TGTGCCAGCAGTTTACCCAGCGGGAGTGGCACAGATACGCAGTATTTT. Translated: CASSLPSGSGTDTQYF.

This clone was counted once. The CDR3 DNA reads TGTGCCAGCAGCCCACAGACAGGGATGAACACTGAAGCTTTCTTT. Translation gives CASSPQTGMNTEAFF. The chain combines TRBV7-2 with TRBJ1-1; 7 bases align to TRBD1. The V gene's germline CDR1 is SGHTA and CDR2 FQGNSA. After removal of 5 bases from V and 0 bases from J, the junction contained 6 bases not matched to a gene. The CDR3 extends over 15 amino acids.

The rearrangement joins TRBV7-2 to TRBJ1-1, with a tentative D call TRBD1 (5 bases). V shed 7 bases and J shed 2 bases, with 23 bases lying between them. This CDR3 is 17 amino acids long. Per germline, CDR1 SGHTA and CDR2 FQGNSA. The CDR3 nucleotides read TGTGCCAGCAAGCCACGATCAGGGAGGATAGAAAACACTGAAGCTTTCTTT. It codes for CASKPRSGRIENTEAFF.

This sequence joins TRBV12-5 and TRBJ1-6; the D gene is possibly TRBD1 (5 bases). There are 14 residues in the CDR3. CDR1 is LGHNT and CDR2 is FRNRAP in the germline V gene. The ends were cut back, 5 bases at V and 8 bases at J, with 13 bases in the middle. DNA of the CDR3: TGTGCTAGTGGTCCGGGGGGTCTTGATTCACCCCTCCACTTT. Amino acids: CASGPGGLDSPLHF.